The present T cell receptor (beta chain) was sequenced within a study of post-analysis software for immune sequencing data. Study findings and constraints: Pronounced co-clustering by F measure was evident among identically batched samples. Patients showed TRBV5-6, TRBV5-1 and TRBV20-1 among five TRBV segments more frequent than in controls.

Losses at the gene ends were 5 bases for V and 1 base for J; bases not matched to a gene: 3. CDR3 length: 14 residues. The V gene's germline CDR1 is DFQATT and CDR2 SNEGSKA (reference sequence). Tagging with unique molecular identifiers was a feature of the TCR beta cDNA libraries. A population of 1 to 10 million T cells gave rise to around 480,000 cDNA molecules. From the PCR reads, TCRdb called clonotypes with MiXCR, one entry per CDR3 protein. The sample carries fewer than 850,000 distinct CDR3 sequences, 25% to 30% recorded once. The table lists this clonotype with many counts. Its cognate antigen is unknown.

Sequencing input: blood. The sequence was obtained from a girl aged 10-17 years with multiple sclerosis. The chain couples TRBV20-1 to TRBJ2-3; 10 nucleotides line up with TRBD1. The DNA for the CDR3 is TGCAGTGCTCCCGGGACAGGGGGCACAGATACGCAGTATTTT. Translating gives CSAPGTGGTDTQYF.